Each of the 7 T cell receptor beta chains below was sequenced from the same sample in a study of neurological immune-mediated disorders. TCRdb reanalysed the 5' RACE reads using MiXCR and keeps one entry per CDR3 protein. The repertoire holds around 70,000 distinct CDR3 sequences, with around 5.2% as singletons. The specimen was PBMCs. These receptors originate from a man younger than 30 with multiple sclerosis.

The table lists this clonotype with a few counts. The chain has TRBV18 and TRBJ1-3; D gene unclear. This CDR3 has 14 amino acids. Germline CDR1 is KGHSH and CDR2 is LQKENI. V dropped 2 bases and J dropped 2 bases, with 7 bases sitting between them. As DNA, the CDR3 is TGTGCCAGCTCACCAGATTCCGCTGGAAACACCATATATTTT. This translates into CASSPDSAGNTIYF.

This clonotype has a count of ten or more. The J gene is TRBJ2-3, the V gene TRBV18; 9 bases agree with TRBD2. Germline trimming cut 3 bases from V and 3 bases from J; bases unmatched to any gene: 4. Germline V CDR1 and CDR2: KGHSH, LQKENI. The length of the CDR3 is 15 residues. For the CDR3, the DNA is TGTGCCAGCTCACCGGCGGGGGGGAAGACAGATACGCAGTATTTT. Translation: CASSPAGGKTDTQYF.

The chain is built from TRBV7-9 and TRBJ2-1; 8 nucleotides align to TRBD2. Germline-derived CDR1 and CDR2 are SEHNR and FQNEAQ (reference sequence). The length of the CDR3 is 16 residues. The ends lost 5 bases at V and 2 bases at J; junction bases unmatched: 8. The CDR3 reads CASSPLFGRAYNEQFF. CDR3 nucleotides: TGTGCCAGCAGCCCCCTTTTCGGGAGGGCCTACAATGAGCAGTTCTTC.

At least ten counts were recorded for this clonotype. The chain is built from TRBV7-2 and TRBJ1-1; a weak D match, TRBD1 (5 bases). Germline CDR1 is SGHTA and CDR2 is FQGNSA. The CDR3 loop spans 16 amino acids. V was pared by 6 bases and J by 1 base, with 18 bases between. The CDR3 sequence: CASRSPGAVWNTEAFF. The CDR3 coding sequence is TGTGCCAGCAGATCCCCCGGGGCAGTTTGGAACACTGAAGCTTTCTTT.

This clonotype was seen many times. The rearrangement uses TRBV15 and TRBJ2-1, with D possibly matching TRBD2 (6 bases). V dropped 5 bases and J dropped 5 bases, with 22 bases sitting between them. The CDR3 spans 17 residues. CDR1 LNHNV and CDR2 YYDKDF come from the germline V gene (reference sequence). In DNA form, the CDR3 reads TGTGCCACCAGCGTGACTAGGTCCGGCGAATCCCACAATGAGCAGTTCTTC. Protein: CATSVTRSGESHNEQFF.

In regard to this clonotype: Since a much larger clone is just one base distant, this may be a read error. The rearrangement links TRBV25-1 to TRBJ2-1; possibly TRBD2 for D (5 bases). The CDR3 runs 14 residues. Germline CDR1 is MGHDK and CDR2 is SYGVNS. Trimming took 10 bases from V and 8 from J, leaving 21 bases between them. In DNA, the CDR3 is TGTGCCACCCCCCCGGGAAAGGGTTGGGATGAGCAGTTCTTC. Its protein product is CATPPGKGWDEQFF. Variable domain in full (rest from reference TRBV25-1 and TRBJ2-1): EADIYQTPRYLVIGTGKKITLECSQTMGHDKMYWYQQDPGMELHLIHYSYGVNSTEKGDLSSESTVSRIRTEHFPLTLESARPSHTSQYLCATPPGKGWDEQFFGPGTRLTVL.

This clonotype has more than one count but fewer than ten. A much larger clone lies a single base off, so this may be a read error. The chain carries TRBV6-4 and TRBJ1-1, with unresolved D. The CDR3 is 16 residues long. The V end was cut by 0 bases, the J end by 4 bases, with 15 bases between. Germline CDR1 is MRHNA and CDR2 is SNTAGT. The CDR3 region has the DNA TGTGCCAGCAGTGACTCTCCGGGAAAGGCGAGCACTGAAGCTTTCTTT. Translating it yields CASSDSPGKASTEAFF.